These 13 T cell receptor beta chains were sequenced from one sample in a study of molecular identifiers for immune sequencing clone quantification. TCRdb analysed the PCR reads with MiXCR anew, one entry per CDR3 protein. The table lists 37,000 or so distinct CDR3 sequences, 15% to 20% of them singletons. Material for sequencing was naive CD8+ T cells from blood, with Jurkat cell RNA spiked in. Documented subset: FACS-sorted CD8+CD4-CCR7+CD45RA+ naive T cells. These TCRs come from a human donor in good health. Some libraries in this study had Jurkat cell RNA spiked in.

Many counts were recorded for this clonotype. The chain joins TRBV7-9 to TRBJ2-7; D call uncertain. The CDR3 extends over 13 amino acids. Trimming shortened V by 5 bases and J by 2 bases, and 10 bases separated the two germline ends. CDR1 and CDR2 from the germline V gene are SEHNR and FQNEAQ (reference sequence). The DNA for the CDR3 is TGTGCCAGCAGCCCCCCATCGGCCTACGAGCAGTACTTC. Translation: CASSPPSAYEQYF.

This clonotype has at least ten counts. The V and J genes are TRBV28 and TRBJ1-1; D unresolved. CDR3 length: 14 amino acids. The V end lost 5 bases, the J end lost 1 base, and 11 bases lay between the germline ends. CDR1 and CDR2 from the germline V gene are MDHEN and SYDVKM. The CDR3 sequence: CASSPGRENTEAFF. The CDR3 DNA sequence: TGTGCCAGCAGTCCCGGACGAGAGAACACTGAAGCTTTCTTT.

The chain joins TRBV5-4 to TRBJ2-4, with 10 bases identical to TRBD2. There are 14 residues in the CDR3. CDR1 is SGHNT, CDR2 YYREEE, per germline (reference sequence). Trimming took 4 bases from V and 6 from J; bases not matched to a gene: 4. CDR3 DNA sequence: TGTGCCAGCAGCCCCTGGACTAGCGGAAACATTCAGTACTTC. Translated: CASSPWTSGNIQYF.

There are many counts of this clonotype. The CDR3: CASSQGTGGNEQFF. Here the CDR3 DNA reads TGCGCCAGCAGCCAAGGGACAGGGGGCAATGAGCAGTTCTTC. The chain joins TRBV4-1 to TRBJ2-1; the match to TRBD1 covers 10 bases. The CDR3 runs to 14 residues. Trimming cost V 1 base and J 6 bases; bases outside gene matches: 0. Germline values: CDR1 MGHRA, CDR2 YSYEKL.

This CDR3 is CASGYRGSSYEQYF. DNA of the CDR3: TGTGCCAGTGGATACAGGGGGAGTTCCTACGAGCAGTACTTC. This rearrangement joins TRBV28 to TRBJ2-7; 8 bases fit TRBD1. Trimming cost V 9 bases and J 1 base; bases outside gene matches: 8. The CDR3 length is 14 residues. Germline V gives CDR1 MDHEN, CDR2 SYDVKM.

As to this clonotype: Given a much more abundant clone one base away, this may be a read error. The gene calls are TRBV4-3 and TRBJ2-2, with D possibly TRBD2 on 6 matching bases. The length of the CDR3 is 15 residues. CDR1 and CDR2 from the germline V gene are LGHNA and YSLEER. The CDR3 here is CASSLGLSNTGELSF. CDR3 bases: TGCGCCAGCAGCCTGGGACTGTCGAACACCGGGGAGCTGTCTTTT.

This clonotype occurred many times. The gene calls are TRBV15 and TRBJ2-7; D remains unclear. Germline V gene sequence: CDR1 LNHNV, CDR2 YYDKDF (reference sequence). Trimming pared 5 bases from V and 5 bases from J, leaving 13 bases between. The length of the CDR3 is 13 residues. This chain's CDR3 is CATSGPIGDEQYF. CDR3 nucleotides: TGTGCCACCAGCGGCCCAATTGGGGACGAGCAGTACTTC.

This clonotype occurred a few times. This chain connects TRBV12-3 or TRBV12-4 to TRBJ2-5; 12 bases are shared with TRBD2. V was pared by 5 bases and J by 2 bases, with 12 bases of the junction left unmatched. The CDR3 loop spans 18 amino acids. CDR3 sequence: CASSTGIRLAGVQETQYF. In nucleotides, the CDR3 is TGTGCCAGCAGTACCGGAATCAGACTAGCGGGAGTACAAGAGACCCAGTACTTC.

The chain combines TRBV6-6 with TRBJ2-1; 7 bases agree with TRBD2. Unmatched junction bases numbered 10, after V lost 6 bases and J lost 5 bases. CDR1 and CDR2 from the germline V gene are MNHNY and SVGAGI (reference sequence). This CDR3 comprises 15 residues. This chain's CDR3 is CASSVRLASNNEQFF. The CDR3 DNA reads as TGTGCCAGCAGCGTACGACTAGCTTCAAACAATGAGCAGTTCTTC.

Note on this clonotype: This may arise from a read error, as a much more abundant clone is one base away. J is TRBJ2-3 and V is TRBV12-3 or TRBV12-4, with 9 bases that match TRBD2. The length of the CDR3 is 14 residues. With 4 bases clipped from V and 3 bases from J, the junction kept 2 bases outside the gene matches. The DNA for the CDR3 is TGTGCCAGCAGTTCTCTAGCGGGAACAGATACGCAGTATTTT. It codes for CASSSLAGTDTQYF.

DNA for the CDR3: TGTGCCAGCAGCGTAGTAGCGGGAGGACATGAGCAGTTCTTC. This sequence encodes CASSVVAGGHEQFF. V and J are TRBV9 and TRBJ2-1; 10 nucleotides agree with TRBD2. The germline CDR1 and CDR2 sequences are SGDLS and YYNGEE. The CDR3 spans 14 residues. After removal of 0 bases from V and 8 bases from J, the junction contained 2 bases not matched to a gene.

V is TRBV24-1 and J is TRBJ2-5, with no clear D. Germline V gene sequence: CDR1 KGHDR, CDR2 SFDVKD. The germline V and J ends were trimmed by 0 bases and 4 bases, with 8 bases remaining between them. CDR3 length equals 14 residues. The CDR3 is CATSDLPQPETQYF. The CDR3 DNA reads as TGTGCCACCAGTGATTTGCCACAACCAGAGACCCAGTACTTC.

The chain carries TRBV12-3 or TRBV12-4 and TRBJ2-5, with a possible D match to TRBD2 (7 bases). V shed 4 bases and J shed 5 bases, with 14 bases lying between them. This CDR3 has 14 residues. The CDR3 loop is CASSSRGGRETQYF. The CDR3 DNA reads as TGTGCCAGCAGTTCTAGGGGGGGGAGGGAGACCCAGTACTTC.